This TCR beta chain was recovered during a study of radiotherapy plus CTLA-4 blockade in lung cancer. Whole-study context: Among enrolled patients, 15% to 20% responded and about 30% achieved disease control. Whole-study results and caveats: How blood T cell clones changed early, along with interferon-beta, reportedly forecast response best. TCR clones of tumor origin grew in blood after radiotherapy plus ipilimumab.

With respect to this clone: Its target is not known.

This CDR3 comprises 15 residues. Germline lookup yields CDR1 SQVTM and CDR2 ANQGSEA. With 6 bases clipped from V and 0 bases from J, the junction kept 2 bases outside the gene matches. Repertoires were generated with immunoSEQ multiplex PCR, while TCRdb's copy carries only in-frame clones and drops some. The table includes 40,000 to 50,000 clones, around four fifths detected once. Sequences were derived from peripheral blood, sampled from a patient treated with radiotherapy plus ipilimumab. The TCR comes from a human donor with non-small cell lung cancer who had stable disease on radiotherapy plus ipilimumab. V gene TRBV29-1 combines with J gene TRBJ2-3; 14 nucleotides match TRBD2. This chain's CDR3 is CSVRTSGRSTDTQYF. The CDR3 coding sequence is TGCAGCGTAAGGACTAGCGGGAGGAGCACAGATACGCAGTATTTT.